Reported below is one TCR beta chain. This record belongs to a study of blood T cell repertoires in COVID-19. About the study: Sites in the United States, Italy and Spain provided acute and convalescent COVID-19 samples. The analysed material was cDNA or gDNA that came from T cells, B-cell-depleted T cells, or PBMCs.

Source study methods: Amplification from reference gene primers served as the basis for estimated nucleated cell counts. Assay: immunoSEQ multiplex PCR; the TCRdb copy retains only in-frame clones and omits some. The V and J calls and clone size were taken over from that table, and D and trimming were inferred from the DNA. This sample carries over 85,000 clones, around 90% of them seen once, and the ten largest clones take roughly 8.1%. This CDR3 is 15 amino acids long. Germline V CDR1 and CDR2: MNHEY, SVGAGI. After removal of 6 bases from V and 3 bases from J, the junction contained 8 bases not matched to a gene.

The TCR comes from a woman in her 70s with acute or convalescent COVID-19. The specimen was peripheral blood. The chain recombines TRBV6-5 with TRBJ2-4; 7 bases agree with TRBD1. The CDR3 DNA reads TGTGCCAGCAGGAAGACAGGGTTGGACAAAAACATTCAGTACTTC. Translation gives CASRKTGLDKNIQYF.